One T cell receptor beta chain is described in this entry. The length of the CDR3 is 16 residues. Trimming took 3 bases from V and 6 from J; bases not matched to a gene: 6. CDR1 is LNHNV, CDR2 YYDKDF, per germline (reference sequence). The data belong to a study of shared clonotypes between healthy human individuals. Evenly divided among several immunoSEQ plates was the genomic DNA of each subset. Data came from immunoSEQ multiplex PCR; TCRdb stores just in-frame clones and leaves some out. The table has 550,000 to 850,000 clones, 55% to 80% seen once. Sequenced material: memory CD4+ T cells sorted from blood. The subset is: CD45RA-negative fraction. This sequence joins TRBV15 and TRBJ1-5; TRBD1 matches at 12 bases. The TCR comes from a woman younger than 45 in good health. CDR3 region: CATSSGDRGLGQPQHF. The CDR3 region has the DNA TGTGCCACCAGCAGTGGGGACAGGGGGCTCGGTCAGCCCCAGCATTTT.